The entry that follows covers one T cell receptor beta chain sequence. The antigen remains undetermined. Constant-region reverse primers amplified full-length variable regions, followed by semi-nested Nested Universal Primer A PCR. TCRdb passed the 5' RACE reads through MiXCR, listing each CDR3 protein once. The sample lists about 42,000 distinct CDR3 sequences, roughly 31% occurring once. Memory CD4+ cells were defined as CD4+CD45RO+CD25-. Regarding the study as a whole: Tumor Treg TCRs overlapped most with tumor naive CD4+ cells.

Germline V gives CDR1 SGHVS, CDR2 FNYEAQ. The CDR3 extends over 18 amino acids. V was trimmed by 1 base and J by 3 bases, leaving 19 bases between them. The receptor's source is a female donor with breast cancer. This sequence joins TRBV7-6 and TRBJ2-1; D ambiguous. Sequences were obtained from tumor-infiltrating memory CD4+ T cells sorted from the breast tumor. The subset is: memory CD4+ T cells, CD4+CD45RO+CD25-. CDR3 bases: TGTGCCAGCAGCTTAGAGTATGTGGGTGGGCCTCACTACAATGAGCAGTTCTTC. Amino acids: CASSLEYVGGPHYNEQFF.